The 27 T cell receptor beta chains below come from one sample, sequenced in a study of blood T cell repertoires in COVID-19. The data were produced by immunoSEQ multiplex PCR, yet TCRdb's version contains in-frame clones alone and is incomplete. The repertoire holds about 140,000 clones, with around 89% as singletons. Sequencing was performed on peripheral blood. Every receptor here comes from a woman aged 80 or over with acute or convalescent COVID-19.

The chain combines TRBV5-1 with TRBJ2-5, with a weak D call TRBD1 (5 bases). Trimming removed 1 base from V and 1 base from J, with 11 bases in between. Germline CDR1 is SGHRS and CDR2 is YFSETQ. The CDR3 consists of 15 residues. The CDR3 reads CASSLPTGVQETQYF. The CDR3, as DNA: TGCGCCAGCAGCTTGCCAACAGGAGTCCAAGAGACCCAGTACTTC.

The chain combines TRBV29-1 with TRBJ1-2, with 8 bases matching TRBD1. Germline V lookup: CDR1 SQVTM, CDR2 ANQGSEA. V shed 4 bases, J shed 5 bases, and the junction held 3 bases outside the gene matches. The CDR3 is 12 residues long. The CDR3 region has the DNA TGCAGCGTTGGGACAGGGAGGTATGGCTACACCTTC. The encoded protein is CSVGTGRYGYTF.

CDR3 DNA sequence: TGTGCCAGCAGCCCGAACAGGTTTGCTAACTATGGCTACACCTTC. Protein: CASSPNRFANYGYTF. V usage is TRBV7-2 and J usage is TRBJ1-2; possible D gene TRBD1, 5 bases. The germline V gene has CDR1 SGHTA and CDR2 FQGNSA. The germline V and J ends were trimmed by 5 bases and 0 bases, with 13 bases remaining between them. The CDR3 has 15 residues.

This CDR3 reads CASSFGLAGNEGQFF. The CDR3 bases are TGTGCCAGCAGCTTCGGACTAGCGGGGAATGAGGGGCAGTTCTTC. The chain is built from TRBV5-8 and TRBJ2-1; 12 nucleotides align to TRBD2. The CDR3 runs 15 residues. Germline lookup yields CDR1 SGHTS and CDR2 YDEGEE. Trimming took 2 bases from V and 12 from J; bases not matched to a gene: 9.

The chain links TRBV14 to TRBJ2-7; D is undetermined. V was pared by 2 bases and J by 3 bases, with 8 bases between. Germline V gene data show CDR1 as SGHDN and CDR2 as FVKESK. The length of the CDR3 is 13 residues. CDR3: CASSQLMNYEQYF. The CDR3 DNA sequence: TGTGCCAGCAGCCAACTAATGAACTACGAGCAGTACTTC.

The chain couples TRBV9 to TRBJ2-5, with D possibly matching TRBD2 (5 bases). The CDR3 is made up of 16 amino acids. Germline-derived CDR1 and CDR2 are SGDLS and YYNGEE. Trimming took off 3 bases at V and 1 base at J, with 16 bases between the two ends. The CDR3 loop is CASSGGRSASQETQYF. CDR3 DNA sequence: TGTGCCAGCAGCGGAGGGCGGAGCGCCTCCCAAGAGACCCAGTACTTC.

This chain links TRBV9 with TRBJ2-3, with D possibly TRBD1 on 6 matching bases. The CDR3 length is 14 residues. CDR1 is SGDLS, CDR2 YYNGEE, per germline. Between the trimmed V and J ends, which lost 5 bases and 6 bases, there was a span of 16 bases. DNA of the CDR3: TGTGCCAGCAGTCTTAACAGGGCGTCGGATACGCAGTATTTT. Amino acids: CASSLNRASDTQYF.

The rearrangement uses TRBV3-1 (or the pseudogene TRBV3-2) and TRBJ1-4, with D maybe TRBD1 (5 bases). The V and J ends lost 4 bases and 6 bases respectively, with 12 bases between them. The CDR3 is 14 amino acids. Germline values: CDR1 LGHDT, CDR2 YNNKEL (reference sequence). CDR3 nucleotides: TGTGCCAGCAGCCCCACCGGGGGGGATGAAAAACTGTTTTTT. Its translation is CASSPTGGDEKLFF.

V gene TRBV21-1 combines with J gene TRBJ1-1; the D call of TRBD1 is as the table states it, not checked on the DNA. TRBV21-1 is termed a pseudogene. This CDR3 spans 16 amino acids. CDR3 sequence (DNA): TGTGCCAGCAGCCGTATCTTCGGACAGGCGAACACTGAAGCTTTCTTT. It yields the protein CASSRIFGQANTEAFF.

The chain carries TRBV7-6 and TRBJ1-2, with a weak D call TRBD1 (5 bases). CDR1 is SGHVS, CDR2 FNYEAQ, per germline. The germline V and J ends were trimmed by 5 bases and 3 bases, with 10 bases remaining between them. CDR3 length: 13 amino acids. In DNA form, the CDR3 reads TGTGCCAGCAGCCCCCCGGGGGACTATGGCTACACCTTC. This sequence encodes CASSPPGDYGYTF. Filled out from reference TRBV7-6 and TRBJ1-2, the complete variable domain reads GAGVSQSPRYKVTKRGQDVALRCDPISGHVSLYWYRQALGQGPEFLTYFNYEAQQDKSGLPNDRFSAERPEGSISTLTIQRTEQRDSAMYRCASSPPGDYGYTFGSGTRLTVV.

This sequence joins TRBV3-1 (or the pseudogene TRBV3-2) and TRBJ2-7; 7 bases map to TRBD1. The germline gives CDR1 LGHDT, CDR2 YNNKEL (reference sequence). With V trimmed by 5 bases and J by 2 bases, 12 bases remained unmatched. The CDR3 consists of 16 residues. CDR3 sequence (DNA): TGTGCCAGCAGCGTAATTCAATCCGGGACAGCCTACGAGCAGTACTTC. Protein product: CASSVIQSGTAYEQYF.

The gene calls are TRBV2 and TRBJ1-5; D is unclear. From germline, CDR1 is SNHLY and CDR2 FYNNEI. The CDR3 length is 17 residues. Trimming stripped 1 base from V and 4 bases from J, with 17 bases between. The CDR3 loop is CASSEGPASRLNQPQHF. As DNA, the CDR3 is TGTGCCAGCAGTGAAGGGCCAGCGAGTCGTTTAAATCAGCCCCAGCATTTT.

This chain uses TRBV4-2 with TRBJ2-5; 9 bases map to TRBD2. V shed 1 base, J shed 0 bases, and the junction held 9 bases outside the gene matches. Germline assignment: CDR1 LGHNA and CDR2 YNFKEQ. The CDR3 runs to 18 residues. CDR3 nucleotides: TGTGCCAGCAGCCAAGCCCTTGGAAGCGGGGGGTACCAAGAGACCCAGTACTTC. Protein product: CASSQALGSGGYQETQYF.

The chain carries TRBV11-3 and TRBJ2-2; 14 bases are shared with TRBD2. Trimming at V came to 4 bases and at J to 3 bases, leaving 4 bases not matched to a gene. The germline V gene encodes CDR1 SGHNT and CDR2 YENEEA. The CDR3 runs 17 residues. CDR3 in amino acids: CASSSKTSGGDTGELFF. As DNA, the CDR3 is TGTGCCAGCAGCTCTAAGACTAGCGGGGGGGACACCGGGGAGCTGTTTTTT. The full variable domain, rest sourced from reference TRBV11-3 and TRBJ2-2, is EAGVVQSPRYKIIEKKQPVAFWCNPISGHNTLYWYLQNLGQGPELLIRYENEEAVDDSQLPKDRFSAERLKGVDSTLKIQPAELGDSAVYLCASSSKTSGGDTGELFFGEGSRLTVL.

J is TRBJ2-2 and V is TRBV4-2; 9 bases are shared with TRBD2. The CDR3 has 16 residues. Trimming removed 0 bases from V and 6 bases from J; junction bases left unmatched: 5. CDR1 and CDR2 from the germline V gene are LGHNA and YNFKEQ. The CDR3, as DNA: TGTGCCAGCAGCCAAGATCCCAGCGGGGGGTCCGGGGAGCTGTTTTTT. Translation: CASSQDPSGGSGELFF.

The chain combines TRBV7-2 with TRBJ2-7, with D possibly TRBD2 on 5 matching bases. The germline gives CDR1 SGHTA, CDR2 FQGNSA. Trimming removed 3 bases at V and 6 bases at J, with 12 bases between. There are 13 residues in the CDR3. The CDR3 reads CASSFTSHGEQYF. In DNA, the CDR3 is TGTGCCAGCAGCTTTACTAGTCATGGCGAGCAGTACTTC.

The chain uses TRBV5-1 and TRBJ1-2, with no clear D. The CDR3 is 12 residues long. Trimming cost V 0 bases and J 6 bases, with 6 bases left between them. Germline V gene sequence: CDR1 SGHRS, CDR2 YFSETQ. CDR3 amino acids: CASSLGGNGYTF. Written as DNA, the CDR3 is TGCGCCAGCAGCTTGGGAGGGAATGGCTACACCTTC.

This rearrangement joins TRBV18 to TRBJ1-5; 8 nucleotides line up with TRBD1. CDR1 and CDR2 from the germline V gene are KGHSH and LQKENI. Trimming removed 5 bases from V and 1 base from J; junction bases left unmatched: 7. The CDR3 consists of 16 residues. CDR3 sequence: CASSSGQGLSNQPQHF. CDR3 nucleotide sequence: TGTGCCAGCTCATCCGGACAGGGACTAAGCAATCAGCCCCAGCATTTT. The entire variable domain, with the rest obtained from reference TRBV18 and TRBJ1-5, is as follows: NAGVMQNPRHLVRRRGQEARLRCSPMKGHSHVYWYRQLPEEGLKFMVYLQKENIIDESGMPKERFSAEFPKEGPSILRIQQVVRGDSAAYFCASSSGQGLSNQPQHFGDGTRLSIL.

This rearrangement joins TRBV6-5 to TRBJ1-3; TRBD1 matches at 9 bases. J lost 4 bases, V lost 6 bases, and 7 bases had no gene match. CDR3 length equals 15 residues. Germline lookup yields CDR1 MNHEY and CDR2 SVGAGI. CDR3 coding DNA: TGTGCCAGCAGCATCGGGACAGGGCACGGAAACACCATATATTTT. This translates into CASSIGTGHGNTIYF.

The J gene is TRBJ1-6, the V gene TRBV4-1, with D maybe TRBD1 (5 bases). Trimming pared 1 base from V and 9 bases from J, leaving 7 bases between. The CDR3 spans 13 residues. From germline, CDR1 is MGHRA and CDR2 YSYEKL. In DNA, the CDR3 is TGCGCCAGCAGCCAAGGGGGCGGTTCACCCCTCCACTTT. It translates to CASSQGGGSPLHF.

The chain combines TRBV2 with TRBJ2-5; TRBD2 matches 7 bases. V gave up 6 bases and J gave up 5 bases; unmatched junction bases: 0. Germline V gives CDR1 SNHLY, CDR2 FYNNEI. The CDR3 has 11 amino acids. CDR3 sequence: CASRGGETQYF. The DNA for the CDR3 is TGTGCCAGCAGGGGGGGGGAGACCCAGTACTTC.

This clone was seen just once. The chain is built from TRBV5-1 and TRBJ2-2; 10 nucleotides line up with TRBD1. Trimming removed 4 bases from V and 4 bases from J; junction bases left unmatched: 4. The CDR3 length is 15 residues. Germline CDR1 reads SGHRS; CDR2 reads YFSETQ. The CDR3 DNA sequence: TGCGCCAGCAGCCCGGGACAGGGGTCCACCGGGGAGCTGTTTTTT. It encodes CASSPGQGSTGELFF.

V is TRBV6-5 and J is TRBJ1-1; D is possibly TRBD1 (5 bases). Germline values: CDR1 MNHEY, CDR2 SVGAGI. CDR3 size: 14 residues. V was pared by 7 bases and J by 3 bases, with 15 bases between. The CDR3 sequence: CASKPYGGYTEAFF. The CDR3 DNA is TGTGCCAGCAAGCCATACGGGGGTTACACTGAAGCTTTCTTT.

This clone was picked up one time. The sample has other DNA sequences that encode this CDR3 too. V gene TRBV5-1 combines with J gene TRBJ2-3, with 7 positions matching TRBD2. The V segment lost 1 base and the J segment 3 bases; nucleotides outside the gene matches: 5. In germline, CDR1 is SGHRS, CDR2 YFSETQ. The CDR3 runs 15 residues. This CDR3 is CASSLPGGGTDTQYF. The CDR3 DNA reads as TGCGCCAGCAGCTTGCCGGGGGGTGGTACAGATACGCAGTATTTT.

The chain carries TRBV11-2 and TRBJ2-3, with D unclear. Deletions cut 5 bases from V and 1 base from J, with 13 bases between. CDR1 and CDR2 from the germline V gene are SGHAT and FQNNGV. This CDR3 is 15 amino acids long. The CDR3 region has the DNA TGTGCCAGCAGCCGTATGGTTTCGGGCACAGATACGCAGTATTTT. The encoded protein is CASSRMVSGTDTQYF.

This clone was seen once. J is TRBJ2-1 and V is TRBV19, with 7 bases lining up with TRBD1. The length of the CDR3 is 15 residues. Germline assignment: CDR1 LNHDA and CDR2 SQIVND (reference sequence). V lost 5 bases, J lost 4 bases, and 8 bases stayed unmatched. The CDR3 sequence: CASSSTGAPYNEQFF. CDR3 in DNA: TGTGCCAGTAGTTCTACAGGGGCCCCATACAATGAGCAGTTCTTC.

Written as DNA, the CDR3 is TGCAGCGTTGCCGACAGGGTGATGGCTGAAGCTTTCTTT. As protein: CSVADRVMAEAFF. The rearrangement uses TRBV29-1 and TRBJ1-1; 7 positions agree with TRBD1. The J segment lost 6 bases and the V segment lost 4 bases, leaving 8 bases of the junction unmatched. The CDR3 consists of 13 residues. CDR1 is SQVTM and CDR2 is ANQGSEA in the germline V gene.